Listed below are T cell receptor beta chains from one sample, sequenced in a study of blood T cells in healthy people across ages. TCRdb reprocessed the 5' RACE reads via MiXCR and lists one record per CDR3 protein. This table has 800,000 to 1,000,000 distinct CDR3 sequences, 48% appearing once. Specimen: blood. The receptors originated from a man aged 30-40 years in good health. Both conserved end residues are part of each CDR3. D genes are given only for firm matches. Clone sizes are given selectively: once, few, many, or a class where the clone is expanded.

v_gene	j_gene	d_gene	abundance	len	CDR3aa	CDR3nt
TRBV20-1	TRBJ1-5	NA	NA	15	CSARDRPGSNQPQHF	TGCAGTGCTAGAGATCGGCCAGGTAGCAATCAGCCCCAGCATTTT
TRBV6-5	TRBJ2-5	NA	once	12	CASSPNPETQYF	TGTGCCAGCAGCCCAAATCCTGAGACCCAGTACTTC
TRBV2	TRBJ2-1	TRBD2	NA	16	CASSEASGGAVNEQFF	TGTGCCAGCAGTGAAGCGTCGGGGGGGGCCGTCAATGAGCAGTTCTTC
TRBV7-9	TRBJ1-5	NA	NA	13	CASSSFEFEPQHF	TGTGCCAGCAGCTCGTTTGAGTTTGAGCCCCAGCATTTT
TRBV20-1	TRBJ2-7	NA	NA	14	CSAEDSRSSYEQYF	TGCAGTGCGGAAGACAGCCGAAGCTCCTACGAGCAGTACTTC
TRBV4-3	TRBJ2-7	NA	NA	15	CASSQEASKSYEQYF	TGCGCCAGCAGCCAAGAGGCTAGTAAATCCTACGAGCAGTACTTC
TRBV29-1	TRBJ2-3	NA	NA	12	CSVEAETDTQYF	TGCAGCGTTGAAGCGGAGACAGATACGCAGTATTTT
TRBV27	TRBJ2-2	TRBD2	few	16	CASSLSTSGSTGELFF	TGTGCCAGCAGTTTATCGACTAGCGGGTCTACCGGGGAGCTGTTTTTT
TRBV5-1	TRBJ2-3	NA	few	14	CASSLGDRGPTQYF	TGCGCCAGCAGCTTGGGAGACCGAGGGCCGACGCAGTATTTT
TRBV7-2	TRBJ2-3	TRBD1	NA	16	CASSSQGARRGDTQYF	TGTGCCAGCAGCTCACAGGGGGCCCGACGGGGAGATACGCAGTATTTT